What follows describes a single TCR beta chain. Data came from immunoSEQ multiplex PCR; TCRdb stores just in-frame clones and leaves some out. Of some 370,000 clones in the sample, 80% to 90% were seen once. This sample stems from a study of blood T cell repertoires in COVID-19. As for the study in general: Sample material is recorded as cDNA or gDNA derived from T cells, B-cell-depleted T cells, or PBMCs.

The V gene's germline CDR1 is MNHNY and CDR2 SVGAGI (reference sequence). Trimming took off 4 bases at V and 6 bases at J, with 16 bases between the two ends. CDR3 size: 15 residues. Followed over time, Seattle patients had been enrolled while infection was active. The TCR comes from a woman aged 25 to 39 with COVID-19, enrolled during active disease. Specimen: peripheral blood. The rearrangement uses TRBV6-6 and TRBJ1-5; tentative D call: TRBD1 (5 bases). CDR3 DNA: TGTGCCAGCAGTTCTGGGGCACGAATTTTTCAGCCCCAGCATTTT. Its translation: CASSSGARIFQPQHF.